Here is one T cell receptor beta chain with its context. Trimming cost V 4 bases and J 8 bases, with 14 bases left between them. Germline CDR1 LNHDA, CDR2 SQIVND (reference sequence). There are 14 residues in the CDR3. These data originate in a study of radiotherapy plus CTLA-4 blockade in lung cancer. Here immunoSEQ multiplex PCR was the method, and the copy in TCRdb shows in-frame clones only, minus some. Of about 50,000 clones listed, 85% are singletons. The sequences come from peripheral blood, collected from a patient treated with radiotherapy plus ipilimumab. V usage is TRBV19 and J usage is TRBJ1-4, with D possibly being TRBD1 (6 bases). The receptor was derived from a human donor with non-small cell lung cancer whose response to radiotherapy plus ipilimumab could not be evaluated. The CDR3 loop reads CASSTQGSTEKLFF. Written as DNA, the CDR3 is TGTGCCAGTAGTACCCAGGGGAGTACGGAAAAACTGTTTTTT.